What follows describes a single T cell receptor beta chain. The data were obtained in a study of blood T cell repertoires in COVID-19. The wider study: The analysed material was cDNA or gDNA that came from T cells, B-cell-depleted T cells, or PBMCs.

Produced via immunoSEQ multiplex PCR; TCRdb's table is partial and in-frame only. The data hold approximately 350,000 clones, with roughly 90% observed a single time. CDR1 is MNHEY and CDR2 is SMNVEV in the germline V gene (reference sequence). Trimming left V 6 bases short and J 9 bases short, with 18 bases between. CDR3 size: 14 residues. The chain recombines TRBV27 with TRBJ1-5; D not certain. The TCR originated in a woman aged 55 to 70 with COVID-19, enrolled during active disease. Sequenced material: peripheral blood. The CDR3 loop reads CASSSPGVRGPQHF. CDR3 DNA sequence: TGTGCCAGCAGCTCACCGGGAGTGCGAGGGCCCCAGCATTTT.